This note documents a single TCR beta chain sequence. The data derive from a study of blood T cells in healthy people across ages. Germline V CDR1 and CDR2: MNHNS, SASEGT. The CDR3 sequence is 16 residues long. V trimming: 7 bases; J trimming: 1 base; junction bases outside the gene matches: 5. The use of a sample-barcoded 5' primer and a J-beta primer mix characterized a second PCR of about 7 to 12 cycles. TCRdb processed the 5' RACE reads anew with MiXCR; each CDR3 protein has one entry. Seen here are over 600,000 distinct CDR3 sequences, less than 45% observed once, and the top ten hold about 32%. Material for sequencing was blood. J is TRBJ2-3 and V is TRBV6-1, with 13 bases lining up with TRBD2. This clonotype was sampled from a man older than 75 in good health. The CDR3 here is CASILGTSGGTDTQYF. The CDR3 coding sequence is TGTGCCAGCATATTAGGGACTAGCGGGGGCACAGATACGCAGTATTTT.